This TCR beta chain was observed in a study of control samples from healthy donors and cancer patients. The V gene's germline CDR1 is MNHEY and CDR2 SMNVEV (reference sequence). Trimming removed 0 bases at V and 1 base at J, with 6 bases between. CDR3 size: 14 residues. Assay used: immunoSEQ multiplex PCR; TCRdb lists only in-frame clones, some missing. The data show 130,000 or so clones, approximately 90% seen once. This clone has more than one count but fewer than ten. Sequencing was carried out using blood. This sequence originates from a woman aged 50 to 60 in good health. The chain recombines TRBV27 with TRBJ1-2; maybe TRBD1 (5 bases). The CDR3 DNA sequence: TGTGCCAGCAGTTTATCGGGGCGTAACTATGGCTACACCTTC. As protein: CASSLSGRNYGYTF.